These T cell receptor beta chains were read from a single sample in a study of CD8 T cells in Susac syndrome. One entry per CDR3 protein results from TCRdb running MiXCR on the immunoSEQ multiplex PCR reads. This sample has roughly 200,000 distinct CDR3 sequences, with under 97% found just once. Sequenced: CD4+ T cells from PBMCs. The receptors originated from a human donor with multiple sclerosis. Each CDR3 is given with its conserved first and last residue. D genes are given only for firm matches. Rows may omit the clone size; those that give it use once, few, many or a size class.

j_call clone_size d_call v_call cdr3_aa cdr3_nt
TRBJ1-6 NA NA TRBV20-1 CSARQVTDNSPLHF TGCAGTGCCCGACAGGTGACTGATAATTCACCCCTCCACTTT
TRBJ2-5 NA NA TRBV3-1 CASSRSMGEETQYF TGTGCCAGCAGCCGATCCATGGGGGAAGAGACCCAGTACTTC
TRBJ1-5 NA NA TRBV27 CASSQPGSNQPQHF TGTGCCAGCAGCCAGCCCGGAAGCAATCAGCCCCAGCATTTT
TRBJ2-5 NA NA TRBV15 CATNRRGEETQYF TGTGCCACCAACAGGAGAGGGGAAGAGACCCAGTACTTC
TRBJ2-3 NA NA TRBV30 CALTGLSTDTQYF TGTGCCCTGACGGGGCTTTCCACAGATACGCAGTATTTT
TRBJ2-5 NA NA TRBV30 CAWMQETQYF TGTGCCTGGATGCAAGAGACCCAGTACTTC
TRBJ1-5 NA NA TRBV6-1 CASSEGGAQHF TGTGCCAGCAGTGAAGGGGGAGCCCAGCATTTT
TRBJ1-6 NA NA TRBV19 CASSIAGGDSPLHF TGTGCCAGTAGTATAGCGGGGGGTGACTCACCCCTCCACTTT
TRBJ1-2 NA NA TRBV7-9 CASSPRGGAYSNYGYTF TGTGCCAGCAGCCCCCGGGGAGGGGCGTATTCTAACTATGGCTACACCTTC
TRBJ2-1 NA TRBD2 TRBV7-9 CASSFTSGGNNEQFF TGTGCCAGCAGCTTTACTAGCGGGGGAAACAATGAGCAGTTCTTC
TRBJ2-7 NA NA TRBV20-1 CSANDRIRSSYEQYF TGCAGTGCCAACGACAGAATAAGATCTTCCTACGAGCAGTACTTC
TRBJ2-1 NA TRBD2 TRBV20-1 CSAWTSGGFSSYNEQFF TGCAGTGCTTGGACTAGCGGGGGCTTTAGCTCCTACAATGAGCAGTTCTTC
TRBJ2-3 NA NA TRBV7-2 CASSLSTYTDTQYF TGTGCCAGCAGCTTATCAACATACACGGATACGCAGTATTTT
TRBJ1-5 NA TRBD1 TRBV29-1 CSVAQGASSNQPQHF TGCAGCGTTGCTCAGGGGGCGAGTAGCAATCAGCCCCAGCATTTT
TRBJ2-7 NA NA TRBV4-2 CASSQGYGGYEQYF TGTGCCAGCAGCCAAGGGTATGGGGGCTACGAGCAGTACTTC
TRBJ2-4 NA TRBD1 TRBV5-4 CASSPWDRRENIQYF TGTGCCAGCAGCCCCTGGGACAGGCGAGAAAACATTCAGTACTTC
TRBJ1-2 NA TRBD1 TRBV16 CASSQTSRDRAYGYTF TGTGCCAGCAGCCAAACCTCTCGGGACAGGGCCTATGGCTACACCTTC
TRBJ2-7 once TRBD1 TRBV3-1 CASSSGTENYEQYF TGTGCCAGCAGCTCCGGGACAGAAAACTACGAGCAGTACTTC
TRBJ1-2 NA NA TRBV21-1 CASSKRESANYGYTF TGTGCCAGCAGCAAACGCGAGTCGGCTAACTATGGCTACACCTTC
TRBJ2-1 NA TRBD1 TRBV13 CASSFPPGQGNEQFF TGTGCCAGCAGCTTCCCCCCGGGACAGGGCAATGAGCAGTTCTTC
TRBJ1-6 NA TRBD1 TRBV4-3 CASSHDAGQGQGALHF TGCGCCAGCAGCCATGACGCGGGACAGGGGCAAGGAGCCCTCCACTTT
TRBJ2-7 few NA TRBV12-3/TRBV12-4 CASSLVGAYEQYF TGTGCCAGCAGTTTAGTGGGGGCCTACGAGCAGTACTTC
TRBJ2-7 NA TRBD1 TRBV6-2/TRBV6-3 CASRAADGQGSYEQYF TGTGCCAGCAGGGCGGCAGATGGACAGGGGTCCTACGAGCAGTACTTC
TRBJ2-3 NA TRBD2 TRBV20-1 CSARDPSGGNTQYF TGCAGTGCTAGAGATCCTAGCGGGGGGAATACGCAGTATTTT
TRBJ1-2 NA NA TRBV27 CASSYQGHGYTF TGTGCCAGCAGTTATCAGGGGCATGGCTACACCTTC
TRBJ1-1 NA NA TRBV20-1 CSASRAEAFF TGCAGTGCTAGTAGGGCTGAAGCTTTCTTT
TRBJ2-3 NA NA TRBV11-1 CASRGATTDTQYF TGTGCCAGCAGGGGGGCCACCACAGATACGCAGTATTTT
TRBJ1-1 NA NA TRBV15 CATSRPRGGDTNTEAFF TGTGCCACCAGCAGACCCAGAGGGGGGGATACGAACACTGAAGCTTTCTTT
TRBJ2-1 NA TRBD1 TRBV5-1 CASSTGQVGNEQFF TGCGCCAGCAGCACCGGACAGGTGGGCAATGAGCAGTTCTTC
TRBJ1-1 NA NA TRBV27 CASSSPPWGGTEAFF TGTGCCAGCAGTTCCCCCCCGTGGGGTGGCACTGAAGCTTTCTTT
TRBJ1-5 NA TRBD1 TRBV29-1 CSAQGASNQPQHF TGCAGCGCACAGGGGGCGAGCAATCAGCCCCAGCATTTT
TRBJ2-7 NA NA TRBV29-1 CSVTAGDYEQYF TGCAGCGTTACGGCAGGGGACTACGAGCAGTACTTC
TRBJ1-5 NA TRBD1 TRBV18 CASSLTGKADQPQHF TGTGCCAGCTCACTGACAGGGAAAGCGGACCAGCCCCAGCATTTT
TRBJ1-1 NA TRBD1 TRBV5-1 CASSSGTGPEAFF TGCGCCAGCAGCTCTGGGACAGGGCCTGAAGCTTTCTTT
TRBJ1-5 NA NA TRBV30 CAWSVRAGNQPQHF TGTGCCTGGAGTGTTAGGGCAGGGAATCAGCCCCAGCATTTT
TRBJ2-1 once NA TRBV14 CASSRRDSREFF TGTGCCAGCAGCCGACGTGACAGCAGGGAGTTCTTC
TRBJ1-1 once NA TRBV10-2 CASSEYTLDSEAFF TGCGCCAGCAGTGAGTACACCCTAGACTCTGAAGCTTTCTTT
TRBJ2-1 NA NA TRBV7-8 CASRTGINEQFF TGTGCCAGCAGAACAGGGATCAATGAGCAGTTCTTC
TRBJ2-7 NA TRBD1 TRBV15 CATSQRQGSYEQYF TGTGCCACCAGCCAACGACAGGGCTCCTACGAGCAGTACTTC
TRBJ1-1 NA NA TRBV29-1 CSAGETVMNTEAFF TGCAGCGCCGGGGAGACAGTCATGAACACTGAAGCTTTCTTT
TRBJ2-5 NA NA TRBV9 CASSARSHQETQYF TGTGCCAGCAGCGCCAGAAGTCACCAAGAGACCCAGTACTTC
TRBJ2-7 NA NA TRBV19 CASSIVPPGQPGEQYF TGTGCCAGTAGTATAGTCCCCCCTGGACAGCCGGGCGAGCAGTACTTC
TRBJ2-3 NA NA TRBV11-2 CASSPRLMSVGTDTQYF TGTGCCAGCAGCCCCCGCCTGATGTCGGTTGGGACAGATACGCAGTATTTT
TRBJ1-6 NA NA TRBV30 CAWTQPLPFYNSPLHF TGTGCCTGGACCCAGCCACTACCTTTCTATAATTCACCCCTCCACTTT
TRBJ2-7 NA NA TRBV4-3 CASSQDMGASYEQYF TGCGCCAGCAGCCAAGATATGGGGGCGTCCTACGAGCAGTACTTC
TRBJ2-1 NA TRBD2 TRBV5-4 CASSLHGAGGRNEQFF TGTGCCAGCAGCTTGCACGGGGCGGGGGGGCGAAATGAGCAGTTCTTC
TRBJ1-2 NA NA TRBV3-1 CASSTQGAYGYTF TGTGCCAGCAGCACACAGGGTGCCTATGGCTACACCTTC
TRBJ2-7 once NA TRBV5-4 CASSLGTASSYEQYF TGTGCCAGCAGCCTCGGGACCGCGAGCTCCTACGAGCAGTACTTC
TRBJ1-2 NA NA TRBV18 CASSPSSDYGYTF TGTGCCAGCTCCCCTTCTAGTGACTATGGCTACACCTTC
TRBJ1-2 NA NA TRBV25-1 CASSEDGTHGYTF TGTGCCAGCAGTGAAGACGGGACACATGGCTACACCTTC
TRBJ1-1 NA NA TRBV9 CASSVGPGGNTEAFF TGTGCCAGCAGCGTAGGACCCGGGGGAAACACTGAAGCTTTCTTT
TRBJ2-1 NA TRBD2 TRBV4-2 CASSQDPVAGGNNEQFF TGTGCCAGCAGCCAAGATCCAGTAGCGGGGGGGAATAATGAGCAGTTCTTC